The present entry profiles one TCR beta chain with its context. The antigen is unknown. This PCR relied on a set of 60 Vbeta primers and 13 Jbeta primers. TCRdb keeps only in-frame clones here, not all; method: immunoSEQ multiplex PCR. The table records approximately 100,000 clones, 70% to 80% of them present only once. This sample is drawn from a study of cytomegalovirus exposure and HLA in healthy donors. The overall study: There were some 400 genotyped donors. Of these, about 81% fell in the genetic ancestry cluster associated with self-reported Caucasian donors. Findings and limits, study-wide: In vitro data verified a few CMV-associated chains as specific for CMV antigens.

The specimen was PBMCs. The receptor was isolated from a man aged 50 to 59 in good health and CMV-seropositive.

CDR3: CASSPLPRGQGEETQYF. The CDR3 nucleotides are TGTGCCAGCAGTCCTTTACCTCGGGGACAGGGTGAAGAGACCCAGTACTTC. This rearrangement joins TRBV27 to TRBJ2-5; TRBD1 matches 9 bases. CDR3 length: 17 amino acids. Germline V lookup: CDR1 MNHEY, CDR2 SMNVEV (reference sequence). The V segment lost 5 bases and the J segment 3 bases; nucleotides outside the gene matches: 13.